This T cell receptor (beta chain) was recorded in a study of shared clonotypes between healthy human individuals. About the study: Donor composition was a couple of women and a few men, aged 18 to 49.

Caucasian adults residing in Nashville, Tennessee made up all the donors. The study separated CD4+ cells into CD45RA+ naive and CD45RA-negative memory subsets. A word on this clone: No antigen is known for it. Other DNA sequences within the sample encode an identical CDR3.

V shed 0 bases and J 3 bases; nucleotides not matched to a gene: 5. CDR3 size: 15 residues. Germline loops: CDR1 SEHNR, CDR2 FQNEAQ (reference sequence). Study-wide points: What limited the represented genetic and exposure-history diversity was the small number of donors.

The protocol was immunoSEQ multiplex PCR, while the TCRdb copy is restricted to in-frame clones and leaves out a portion. The data show a few million clones, with just over 90% seen just once and 0.13% to 0.15% held by the top ten. Sequenced: naive CD4+ T cells sorted from blood. Sample subset: CD45RA+ positively selected. The clonotype was recovered from a man aged 18-30 years in good health. The chain has TRBV7-9 and TRBJ2-7, with TRBD1 identical over 7 bases. The CDR3 here is CASSLAGAGGYEQYF. The CDR3 region has the DNA TGTGCCAGCAGCTTAGCGGGGGCAGGGGGCTACGAGCAGTACTTC.